The 25 T cell receptor beta chains reported below all come from one sample, sequenced in a study of technical replicates of blood from several donors. Profiling relied on immunoSEQ multiplex PCR, and the TCRdb table lists in-frame clones only, not all of them. Among about 79,000 clones listed, 75% to 95% were seen once. Sequenced: T cells isolated from PBMCs. The source of these receptors is a human donor in good health. Some clones in this sample may be carry-over from other donors' samples.

V is TRBV4-1 and J is TRBJ1-6; no clear D gene. V lost 3 bases, J lost 8 bases, and 20 bases lay in between. Germline lookup yields CDR1 MGHRA and CDR2 YSYEKL. This CDR3 is 17 amino acids long. CDR3 region: CASSHPRGGISDSPLHF. For the CDR3, the DNA is TGCGCCAGCAGCCACCCGCGGGGAGGGATAAGTGATTCACCCCTCCACTTT.

The genes are TRBV28 and TRBJ2-5; D gene ambiguous. The germline CDR1 and CDR2 sequences are MDHEN and SYDVKM. Trimming left V 7 bases short and J 7 bases short, with 13 bases between. CDR3 length equals 12 residues. CDR3 residues: CASTTHLGTQYF. As DNA, the CDR3 is TGTGCCAGCACCACCCACCTCGGGACCCAGTACTTC.

V gene TRBV18 combines with J gene TRBJ1-5, with D tentatively TRBD1 (6 bases). Trimming stripped 6 bases from V and 4 bases from J, with 10 bases between. This CDR3 comprises 13 residues. Germline V gene lookup returns CDR1 KGHSH and CDR2 LQKENI. The CDR3 sequence is CASSRTGNQPQHF. The DNA for the CDR3 is TGTGCCAGCTCGCGAACAGGGAATCAGCCCCAGCATTTT.

V gene TRBV19 combines with J gene TRBJ1-2, with 9 bases identical to TRBD1. Losses at the gene ends were 7 bases for V and 7 bases for J; bases not matched to a gene: 7. This CDR3 is built from 13 residues. Germline V gene lookup returns CDR1 LNHDA and CDR2 SQIVND (reference sequence). CDR3 region: CASTMDRGLGYTF. CDR3 coding DNA: TGTGCCAGTACCATGGACAGGGGCCTTGGCTACACCTTC.

J is TRBJ1-1 and V is TRBV11-2, with 10 bases that match TRBD1. This CDR3 has 15 amino acids. After removal of 6 bases from V and 3 bases from J, the junction contained 7 bases not matched to a gene. Germline CDR1 and CDR2: SGHAT and FQNNGV. This CDR3 is CASSWAGTGDTEAFF. In DNA, the CDR3 is TGTGCCAGCAGTTGGGCCGGGACAGGGGACACTGAAGCTTTCTTT.

The V gene is TRBV10-3, the J gene TRBJ2-7, with a weak D call TRBD1 (6 bases). The ends were cut back, 4 bases at V and 2 bases at J, with 9 bases in the middle. Germline V gene data show CDR1 as ENHRY and CDR2 as SYGVKD. This CDR3 comprises 13 residues. CDR3 bases: TGTGCCATCAGTGGGGGGACACCCTACGAGCAGTACTTC. This codes for CAISGGTPYEQYF.

This clone was counted between two and nine times. The rearrangement uses TRBV2 and TRBJ1-1; D possibly corresponds to TRBD1 (5 bases). The length of the CDR3 is 12 residues. The germline V gene has CDR1 SNHLY and CDR2 FYNNEI. V was trimmed by 8 bases and J by 3 bases, leaving 10 bases between them. The CDR3 DNA is TGTGCCAGCCGGGACTTCCACACTGAAGCTTTCTTT. As protein: CASRDFHTEAFF.

This chain's CDR3 is CASSPSLAGVGNEQFF. DNA for the CDR3: TGTGCCAGCTCACCCTCACTAGCGGGAGTTGGGAATGAGCAGTTCTTC. The chain combines TRBV18 with TRBJ2-1; 11 bases are a match to TRBD2. Germline V gene sequence: CDR1 KGHSH, CDR2 LQKENI. V lost 3 bases and J lost 7; bases outside the gene matches: 8. This CDR3 comprises 16 residues.

This rearrangement joins TRBV30 to TRBJ2-1, with D unclear. The CDR3 spans 15 residues. Trimming shortened V by 1 base and J by 1 base, and 11 bases separated the two germline ends. Germline values: CDR1 GTSNPN, CDR2 SVGIG (reference sequence). This chain's CDR3 is CAWSERTLSYNEQFF. The CDR3 nucleotides are TGTGCCTGGAGTGAGCGAACCCTATCCTACAATGAGCAGTTCTTC.

This clone was recorded only once. The V and J genes are TRBV7-2 and TRBJ2-1; 7 bases map to TRBD1. The CDR3 is 12 amino acids. The J segment lost 9 bases and the V segment lost 7 bases, leaving 6 bases of the junction unmatched. The V gene's germline CDR1 is SGHTA and CDR2 FQGNSA. In DNA, the CDR3 is TGTGCCAGCACCCGGGACAGCCGTGAGCAGTTCTTC. The encoded protein is CASTRDSREQFF.

This chain connects TRBV5-1 to TRBJ1-1; TRBD1 aligns across 7 bases. CDR3 size: 12 residues. V lost 4 bases to trimming and J lost 4 bases; unmatched junction nucleotides: 1. The germline CDR1 and CDR2 sequences are SGHRS and YFSETQ. CDR3: CASSQGGTEAFF. Here the CDR3 DNA reads TGCGCCAGCAGCCAGGGGGGCACTGAAGCTTTCTTT.

The chain combines TRBV19 with TRBJ2-7; 9 bases line up with TRBD1. Germline lookup yields CDR1 LNHDA and CDR2 SQIVND (reference sequence). V shed 3 bases, J shed 2 bases, and the junction held 2 bases outside the gene matches. The CDR3 is made up of 14 amino acids. The CDR3 region has the DNA TGTGCCAGTAGTATCCGACAGGGGGCCTACGAGCAGTACTTC. As protein: CASSIRQGAYEQYF.

This chain links TRBV28 with TRBJ2-7; D is perhaps TRBD2 (5 bases). Deletions cut 3 bases from V and 3 bases from J, with 12 bases between. The CDR3 consists of 14 residues. Germline CDR1 reads MDHEN; CDR2 reads SYDVKM. CDR3 loop: CASSFGLRNYEQYF. DNA of the CDR3: TGTGCCAGCAGTTTTGGACTCAGAAACTACGAGCAGTACTTC.

This chain uses TRBV9 with TRBJ2-1; D not certain. The V gene lost 4 bases and the J gene lost 0 bases, with 17 bases spanning the gap. Germline V CDR1 and CDR2: SGDLS, YYNGEE. The CDR3 has 17 residues. For the CDR3, the DNA is TGTGCCAGCAGCCAGAGGTCGACGGCCAGCTCCTACAATGAGCAGTTCTTC. This gives the protein CASSQRSTASSYNEQFF.

CDR3 bases: TGTGCCAGCAATGGACTAGCGGGAGATTGGCAGTTCTTC. This sequence encodes CASNGLAGDWQFF. The rearrangement links TRBV28 to TRBJ2-1; 13 bases align to TRBD2. CDR3 length equals 13 residues. Germline trimming cut 7 bases from V and 12 bases from J; bases unmatched to any gene: 6. Per the germline V gene, CDR1 is MDHEN and CDR2 is SYDVKM. Supplemented by reference TRBV28 and TRBJ2-1, the full variable domain reads DVKVTQSSRYLVKRTGEKVFLECVQDMDHENMFWYRQDPGLGLRLIYFSYDVKMKEKGDIPEGYSVSREKKERFSLILESASTNQTSMYLCASNGLAGDWQFFGPGTRLTVL.

The genes are TRBV10-2 and TRBJ2-5, with D perhaps TRBD1 (5 bases). The V and J ends lost 9 bases and 7 bases respectively, with 18 bases between them. CDR1 is WSHSY and CDR2 is SAAADI in the germline V gene. This CDR3 is 13 amino acids long. CDR3 nucleotides: TGCGCCAGAGCTCAGGGTCTTTCCGGGACCCAGTACTTC. Translated, it gives CARAQGLSGTQYF.

The rearrangement joins TRBV5-1 to TRBJ2-7; D perhaps matches TRBD1 (6 bases). V shed 0 bases and J shed 0 bases, with 10 bases lying between them. There are 15 residues in the CDR3. The germline CDR1 and CDR2 sequences are SGHRS and YFSETQ. The CDR3 here is CASSLVPGHSYEQYF. CDR3 nucleotide sequence: TGCGCCAGCAGCTTGGTGCCGGGACACTCCTACGAGCAGTACTTC.

The chain carries TRBV4-3 and TRBJ2-7; 8 bases fit TRBD1. Trimming at V came to 4 bases and at J to 0 bases, leaving 8 bases not matched to a gene. This CDR3 has 16 residues. From germline, CDR1 is LGHNA and CDR2 YSLEER. As DNA, the CDR3 is TGCGCCAGCAGCCCCACAGGGGGGACCTCCTCCTACGAGCAGTACTTC. Amino acid sequence: CASSPTGGTSSYEQYF.

This chain joins TRBV25-1 and TRBJ2-2; no clear D. V was shortened by 5 bases and J by 0 bases, with 7 bases between the two germline ends. Germline CDR1 reads MGHDK; CDR2 reads SYGVNS. This CDR3 has 14 residues. The CDR3 nucleotides are TGTGCCAGCAGTTGGAGCGCGAACACCGGGGAGCTGTTTTTT. This sequence encodes CASSWSANTGELFF.

V is TRBV14 and J is TRBJ2-7, with 11 bases identical to TRBD1. J was trimmed by 5 bases and V by 0 bases; bases with no gene match: 9. Germline assignment: CDR1 SGHDN and CDR2 FVKESK. This CDR3 contains 17 residues. CDR3 bases: TGTGCCAGCAGCCAAGATCTTTTTTTGGGACAGGGGGACGAGCAGTACTTC. Its protein product is CASSQDLFLGQGDEQYF.

This clone was detected once. The chain combines TRBV6-5 with TRBJ1-4, with D tentatively TRBD1 (6 bases). The CDR3 loop spans 13 amino acids. CDR1 is MNHEY and CDR2 is SVGAGI in the germline V gene. Trimming left V 6 bases short and J 8 bases short, with 13 bases between. The CDR3 here is CASRQGFLEKLFF. Written as DNA, the CDR3 is TGTGCCAGCAGACAGGGTTTTTTGGAAAAACTGTTTTTT.

This chain links TRBV7-9 with TRBJ2-7; no clear D gene. The V and J ends lost 5 bases and 1 base respectively, with 6 bases between them. This CDR3 is 12 amino acids long. Per germline, CDR1 SEHNR and CDR2 FQNEAQ (reference sequence). CDR3 DNA: TGTGCCAGCAGCCAGATTTCCTACGAGCAGTACTTC. It is translated as CASSQISYEQYF.

The chain links TRBV29-1 to TRBJ2-2; 11 bases agree with TRBD2. With 7 bases clipped from V and 5 bases from J, the junction kept 12 bases outside the gene matches. The CDR3 runs to 16 residues. Looked up from germline, CDR1 is SQVTM and CDR2 is ANQGSEA. The CDR3 region is CSALSGRAQNTGELFF. The CDR3 bases are TGCAGCGCTCTTAGCGGGAGGGCCCAAAATACCGGGGAGCTGTTTTTT.

CDR3 region: CASSGGQIQETQYF. The CDR3 nucleotides read TGCGCCAGCAGCGGCGGACAGATCCAAGAGACCCAGTACTTC. The chain is built from TRBV5-1 and TRBJ2-5, with a tentative D call TRBD1 (6 bases). Per germline, CDR1 SGHRS and CDR2 YFSETQ. This CDR3 comprises 14 residues. V gave up 4 bases and J gave up 1 base, with 11 bases separating them.

This chain connects TRBV7-6 to TRBJ2-2, with no clear D. CDR1 SGHVS and CDR2 FNYEAQ come from the germline V gene. The V gene lost 3 bases and the J gene lost 6 bases, with 11 bases spanning the gap. The CDR3 loop spans 14 amino acids. The CDR3 coding sequence is TGTGCCAGCAGCTTCATCAGGCCCCCCGGGGAGCTGTTTTTT. This sequence encodes CASSFIRPPGELFF.